The present T cell receptor beta chain was sequenced within a study of blood T cell repertoires in COVID-19. On the study more broadly: The samples span acute and convalescent COVID-19 from the United States, Italy and Spain. PBMCs, B-cell-depleted T cells, or T cells were the source of the cDNA or gDNA that made up the material.

Trimming took off 0 bases at V and 8 bases at J, with 9 bases between the two ends. There are 14 residues in the CDR3. CDR1 is SGHRS, CDR2 YFSETQ, per germline. In the authors' methods: Amplified reference gene primers provided the basis for estimating nucleated cell counts. The assay was immunoSEQ multiplex PCR, and TCRdb's table has in-frame clones only and misses some. V, J and clone size were drawn from that table, and D and trimming were deduced from the DNA. The sample includes roughly 75,000 clones, roughly 70% of them seen just once. This clonotype originated in a human donor with acute or convalescent COVID-19. The donor label of this sample is uncertain. Material for sequencing was peripheral blood. J is TRBJ1-6 and V is TRBV5-1, with D perhaps TRBD1 (5 bases). CDR3 bases: TGCGCCAGCAGCTTGGGGACATGGGATTCACCCCTCCACTTT. It specifies CASSLGTWDSPLHF. The variable domain in full, completed from reference TRBV5-1 and TRBJ1-6, reads KAGVTQTPRYLIKTRGQQVTLSCSPISGHRSVSWYQQTPGQGLQFLFEYFSETQRNKGNFPGRFSGRQFSNSRSEMNVSTLELGDSALYLCASSLGTWDSPLHFGNGTRLTVT.